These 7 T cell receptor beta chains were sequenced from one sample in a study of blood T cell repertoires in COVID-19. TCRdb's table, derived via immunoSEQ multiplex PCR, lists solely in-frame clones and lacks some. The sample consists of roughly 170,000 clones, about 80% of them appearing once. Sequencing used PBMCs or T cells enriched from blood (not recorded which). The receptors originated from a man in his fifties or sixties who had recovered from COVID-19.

Here the CDR3 reads CAIRNGQGWDQPQHF. CDR3 bases: TGTGCCATCAGGAACGGACAGGGGTGGGATCAGCCCCAGCATTTT. The chain carries TRBV10-3 and TRBJ1-5, with 9 bases fitting TRBD1. From germline, CDR1 is ENHRY and CDR2 SYGVKD. The CDR3 loop spans 15 amino acids. Trimming removed 6 bases from V and 5 bases from J; junction bases left unmatched: 8.

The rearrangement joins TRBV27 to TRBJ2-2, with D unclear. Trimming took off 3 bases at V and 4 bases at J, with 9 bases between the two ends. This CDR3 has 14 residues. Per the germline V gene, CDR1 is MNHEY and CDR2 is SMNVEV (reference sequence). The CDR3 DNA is TGTGCCAGCAGTTTTGGCGGAGCCACCGGGGAGCTGTTTTTT. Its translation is CASSFGGATGELFF.

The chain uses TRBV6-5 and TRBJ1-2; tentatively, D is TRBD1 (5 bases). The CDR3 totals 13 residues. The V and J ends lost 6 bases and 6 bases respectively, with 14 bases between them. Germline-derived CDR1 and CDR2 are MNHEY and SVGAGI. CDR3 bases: TGTGCCAGCAGGCCCAACGGGGGGGATGGCTACACCTTC. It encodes CASRPNGGDGYTF.

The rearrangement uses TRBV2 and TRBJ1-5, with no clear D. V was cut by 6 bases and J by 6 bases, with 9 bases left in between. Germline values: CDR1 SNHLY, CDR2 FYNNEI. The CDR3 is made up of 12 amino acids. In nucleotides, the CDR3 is TGTGCCAGCAGGGGGAGTCGTCAGCCCCAGCATTTT. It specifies CASRGSRQPQHF.

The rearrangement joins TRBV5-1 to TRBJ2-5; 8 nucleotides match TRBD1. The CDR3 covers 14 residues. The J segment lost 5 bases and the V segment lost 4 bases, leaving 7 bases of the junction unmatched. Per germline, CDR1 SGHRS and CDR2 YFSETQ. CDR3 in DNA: TGCGCCAGCAGCGTAAGACAGGGGACGGAGACCCAGTACTTC. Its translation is CASSVRQGTETQYF.

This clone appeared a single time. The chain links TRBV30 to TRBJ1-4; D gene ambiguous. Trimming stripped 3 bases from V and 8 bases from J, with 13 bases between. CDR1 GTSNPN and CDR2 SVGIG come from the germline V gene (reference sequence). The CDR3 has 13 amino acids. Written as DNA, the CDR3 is TGTGCCTGGAGCGGGAGAGGTCGCGAAAAACTGTTTTTT. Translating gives CAWSGRGREKLFF. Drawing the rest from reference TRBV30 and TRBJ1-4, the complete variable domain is SQTIHQWPATLVQPVGSPLSLECTVEGTSNPNLYWYRQAAGRGLQLLFYSVGIGQISSEVPQNLSASRPQDRQFILSSKKLLLSDSGFYLCAWSGRGREKLFFGSGTQLSVL.

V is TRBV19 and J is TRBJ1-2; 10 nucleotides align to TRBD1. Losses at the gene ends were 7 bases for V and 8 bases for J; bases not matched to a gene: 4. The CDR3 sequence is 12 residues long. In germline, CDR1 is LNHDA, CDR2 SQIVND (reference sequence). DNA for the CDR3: TGTGCCAGTAAGACAGGGGGCGTGGGCTACACCTTC. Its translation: CASKTGGVGYTF.